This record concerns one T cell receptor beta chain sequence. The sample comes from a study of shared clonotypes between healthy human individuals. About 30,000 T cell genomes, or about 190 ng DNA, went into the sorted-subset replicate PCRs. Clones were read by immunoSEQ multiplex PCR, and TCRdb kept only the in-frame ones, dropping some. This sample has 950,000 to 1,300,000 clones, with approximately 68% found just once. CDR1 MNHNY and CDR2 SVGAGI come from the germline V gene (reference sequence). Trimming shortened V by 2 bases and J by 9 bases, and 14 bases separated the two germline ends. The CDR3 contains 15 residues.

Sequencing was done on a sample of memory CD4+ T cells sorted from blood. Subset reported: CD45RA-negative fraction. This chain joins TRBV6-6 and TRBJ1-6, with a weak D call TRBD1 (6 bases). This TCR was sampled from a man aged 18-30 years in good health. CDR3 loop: CASSYTGGGGSPLHF. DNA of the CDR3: TGTGCCAGCAGTTACACGGGGGGAGGGGGTTCACCCCTCCACTTT.